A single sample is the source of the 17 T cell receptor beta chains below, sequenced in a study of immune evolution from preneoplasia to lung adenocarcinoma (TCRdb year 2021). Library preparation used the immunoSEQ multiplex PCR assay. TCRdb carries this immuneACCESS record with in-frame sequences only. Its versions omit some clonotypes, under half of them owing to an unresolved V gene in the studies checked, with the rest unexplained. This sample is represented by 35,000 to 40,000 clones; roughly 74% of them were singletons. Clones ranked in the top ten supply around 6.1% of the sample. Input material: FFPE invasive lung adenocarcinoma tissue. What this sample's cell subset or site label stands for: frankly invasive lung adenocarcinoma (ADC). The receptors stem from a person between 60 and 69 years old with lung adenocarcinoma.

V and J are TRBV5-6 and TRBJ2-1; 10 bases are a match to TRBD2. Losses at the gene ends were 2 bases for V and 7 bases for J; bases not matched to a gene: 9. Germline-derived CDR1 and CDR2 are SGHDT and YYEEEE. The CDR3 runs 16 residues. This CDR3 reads CASSLRASGSWNEQFF. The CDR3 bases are TGTGCCAGCAGCTTAAGGGCTAGCGGGAGTTGGAATGAGCAGTTCTTC.

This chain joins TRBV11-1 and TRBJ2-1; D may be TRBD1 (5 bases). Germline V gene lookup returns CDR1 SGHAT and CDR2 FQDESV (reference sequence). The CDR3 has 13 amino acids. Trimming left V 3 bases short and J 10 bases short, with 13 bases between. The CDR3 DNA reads TGTGCCAGCAGCTTTGAAGGGGCAGGGGAGCAGTTCTTC. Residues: CASSFEGAGEQFF.

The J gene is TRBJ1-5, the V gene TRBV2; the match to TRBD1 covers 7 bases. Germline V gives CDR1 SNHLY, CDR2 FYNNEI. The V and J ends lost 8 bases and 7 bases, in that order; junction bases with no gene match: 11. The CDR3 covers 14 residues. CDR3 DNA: TGTGCCAGCGCCGACAGGGCACTGGGACAGCCCCAGCATTTT. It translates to CASADRALGQPQHF.

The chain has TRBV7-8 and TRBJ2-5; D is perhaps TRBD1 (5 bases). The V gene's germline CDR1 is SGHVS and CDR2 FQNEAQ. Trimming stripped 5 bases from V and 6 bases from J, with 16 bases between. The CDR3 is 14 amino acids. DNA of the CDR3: TGTGCCAGCAGCCTAGGGGCAAACGGAAAGACCCAGTACTTC. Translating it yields CASSLGANGKTQYF. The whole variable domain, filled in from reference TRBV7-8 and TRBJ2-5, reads GAGVSQSPRYKVAKRGQDVALRCDPISGHVSLFWYQQALGQGPEFLTYFQNEAQLDKSGLPSDRFFAERPEGSVSTLKIQRTQQEDSAVYLCASSLGANGKTQYFGPGTRLLVL.

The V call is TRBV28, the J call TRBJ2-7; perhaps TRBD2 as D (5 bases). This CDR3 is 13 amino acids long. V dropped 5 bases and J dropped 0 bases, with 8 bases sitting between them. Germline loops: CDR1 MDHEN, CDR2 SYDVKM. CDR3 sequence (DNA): TGTGCCAGCAGTAGCGGCAGCTCCTACGAGCAGTACTTC. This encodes CASSSGSSYEQYF. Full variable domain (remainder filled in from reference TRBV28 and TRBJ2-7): DVKVTQSSRYLVKRTGEKVFLECVQDMDHENMFWYRQDPGLGLRLIYFSYDVKMKEKGDIPEGYSVSREKKERFSLILESASTNQTSMYLCASSSGSSYEQYFGPGTRLTVT.

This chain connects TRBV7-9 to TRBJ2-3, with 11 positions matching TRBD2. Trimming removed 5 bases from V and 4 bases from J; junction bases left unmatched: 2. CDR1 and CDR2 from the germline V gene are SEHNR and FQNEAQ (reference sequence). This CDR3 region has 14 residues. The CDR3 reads CASSISGRADTQYF. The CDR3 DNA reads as TGTGCCAGCAGCATTAGCGGGAGGGCAGATACGCAGTATTTT.

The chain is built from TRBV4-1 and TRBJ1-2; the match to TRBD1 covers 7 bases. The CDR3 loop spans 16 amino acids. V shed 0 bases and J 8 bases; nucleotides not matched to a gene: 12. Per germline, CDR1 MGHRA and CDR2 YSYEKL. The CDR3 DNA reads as TGCGCCAGCAGCCAAGATGTGACGACAGGGAGAGGCGGCTACACCTTC. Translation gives CASSQDVTTGRGGYTF.

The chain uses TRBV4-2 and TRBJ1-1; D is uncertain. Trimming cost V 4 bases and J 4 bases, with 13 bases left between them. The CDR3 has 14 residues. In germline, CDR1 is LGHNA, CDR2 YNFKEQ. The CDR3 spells CASSLQVGGTEAFF. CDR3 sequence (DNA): TGTGCCAGCAGCCTGCAGGTGGGTGGCACTGAAGCTTTCTTT.

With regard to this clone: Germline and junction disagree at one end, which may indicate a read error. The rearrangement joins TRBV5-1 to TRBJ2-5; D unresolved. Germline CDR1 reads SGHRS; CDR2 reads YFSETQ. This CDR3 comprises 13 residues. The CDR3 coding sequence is TGCGCCAGCAGATTGGGGATCCAAGAGACCCAGTACTTC. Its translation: CASRLGIQETQYF.

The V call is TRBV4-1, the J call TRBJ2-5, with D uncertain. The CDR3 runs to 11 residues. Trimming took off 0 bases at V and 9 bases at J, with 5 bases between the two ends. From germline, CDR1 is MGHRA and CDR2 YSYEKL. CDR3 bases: TGCGCCAGCAGCCAAGAGGGTCCCCAGTACTTC. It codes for CASSQEGPQYF.

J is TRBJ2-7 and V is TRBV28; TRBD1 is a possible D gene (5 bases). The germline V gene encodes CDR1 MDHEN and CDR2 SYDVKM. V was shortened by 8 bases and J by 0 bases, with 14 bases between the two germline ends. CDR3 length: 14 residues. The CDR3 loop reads CASDRKRSSYEQYF. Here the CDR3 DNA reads TGTGCCAGCGACAGAAAAAGGAGCTCCTACGAGCAGTACTTC.

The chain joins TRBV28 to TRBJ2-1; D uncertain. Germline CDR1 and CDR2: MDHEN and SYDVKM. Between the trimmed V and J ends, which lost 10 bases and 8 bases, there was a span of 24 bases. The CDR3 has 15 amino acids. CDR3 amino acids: CATPPLPGRVDEQFF. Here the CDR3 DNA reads TGTGCCACCCCACCCCTTCCTGGTAGGGTCGATGAGCAGTTCTTC.

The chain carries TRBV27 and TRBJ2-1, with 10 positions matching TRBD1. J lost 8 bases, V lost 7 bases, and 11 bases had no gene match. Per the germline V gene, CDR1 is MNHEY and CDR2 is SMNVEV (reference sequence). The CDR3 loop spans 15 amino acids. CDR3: CASNDPGQGLDEQFF. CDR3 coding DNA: TGTGCCAGCAATGACCCGGGACAGGGGTTGGATGAGCAGTTCTTC.

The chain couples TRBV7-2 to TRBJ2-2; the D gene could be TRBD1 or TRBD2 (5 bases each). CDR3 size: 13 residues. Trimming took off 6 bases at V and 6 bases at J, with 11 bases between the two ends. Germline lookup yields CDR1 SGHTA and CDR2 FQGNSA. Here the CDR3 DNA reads TGTGCCAGCAGTGAGGGACGGTCCGGGGAGCTGTTTTTT. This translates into CASSEGRSGELFF. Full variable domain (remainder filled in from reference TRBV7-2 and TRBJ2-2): GAGVSQSPSNKVTEKGKDVELRCDPISGHTALYWYRQSLGQGLEFLIYFQGNSAPDKSGLPSDRFSAERTGGSVSTLTIQRTQQEDSAVYLCASSEGRSGELFFGEGSRLTVL.

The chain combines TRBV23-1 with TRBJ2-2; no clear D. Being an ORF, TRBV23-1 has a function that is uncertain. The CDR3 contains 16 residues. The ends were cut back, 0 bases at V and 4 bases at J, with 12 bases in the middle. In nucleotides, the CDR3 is TGCGCCAGCAGTCAATCAAGAAGGGTGGGCACCGGGGAGCTGTTTTTT. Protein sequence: CASSQSRRVGTGELFF.

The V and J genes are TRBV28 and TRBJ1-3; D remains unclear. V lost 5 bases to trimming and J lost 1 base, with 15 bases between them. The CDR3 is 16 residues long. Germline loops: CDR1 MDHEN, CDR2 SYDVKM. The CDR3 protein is CASSVVQSVSGNTIYF. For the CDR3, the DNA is TGTGCCAGCAGTGTAGTACAGTCCGTATCTGGAAACACCATATATTTT.

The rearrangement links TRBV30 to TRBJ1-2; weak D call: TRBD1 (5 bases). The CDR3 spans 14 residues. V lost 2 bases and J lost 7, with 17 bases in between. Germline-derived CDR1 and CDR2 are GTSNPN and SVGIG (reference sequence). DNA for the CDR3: TGTGCCTGGAGTTTGGGACCGAGATGGGGTGGCTACACCTTC. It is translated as CAWSLGPRWGGYTF.